This record covers a single TCR beta chain. V trimming: 6 bases; J trimming: 13 bases; junction bases outside the gene matches: 8. CDR1 is SNHLY and CDR2 is FYNNEI in the germline V gene. The CDR3 length is 14 residues. The PCR had 60 Vbeta and 13 Jbeta primers. Generated by immunoSEQ multiplex PCR, the TCRdb table keeps only in-frame clones and is missing some. The top ten hold less than 2% of the sample, which has about 120,000 clones, just over 65% seen once. This sample is part of a study of cytomegalovirus exposure and HLA in healthy donors. What was sequenced was PBMCs. This rearrangement joins TRBV2 to TRBJ2-1, with TRBD2 matching over 14 bases. The source is a man between 18 and 29 years old in good health and CMV-seronegative. This CDR3 reads CASSQGLAGGSQFF. In nucleotides, the CDR3 is TGTGCCAGCAGCCAAGGACTAGCGGGGGGCTCACAGTTCTTC.